This TCR beta chain was captured in a study of blood T cells in healthy people across ages. With a J-beta primer mix and a sample-barcoded 5' primer, a second PCR ran about 7 to 12 cycles. The template-switch adaptor, which had 12 random nucleotides, put a tag on each cDNA molecule. Samples each returned at least 3 million CDR3-containing paired-end reads. TCRdb used MiXCR to reprocess the 5' RACE reads, holding one entry per CDR3 protein. The repertoire holds around 900,000 distinct CDR3 sequences, with under 35% as singletons. Notes on the study in general: Versus aged donors, long-lived donors had higher diversity and more naive CD4+ cells.

A few counts support this clonotype. Its antigen is still unknown. Total RNA, at least 6 micrograms per sample, was extracted from PBMCs. Germline trimming cut 6 bases from V and 5 bases from J; bases unmatched to any gene: 12. The CDR3 is 14 residues long. Germline CDR1 DFQATT, CDR2 SNEGSKA (reference sequence). Sample: blood. This chain connects TRBV20-1 to TRBJ1-1, with 7 bases aligning to TRBD1. The source is a woman older than 75 in good health. CDR3 loop: CSAVQGVQPTEAFF. CDR3 coding DNA: TGCAGTGCCGTCCAGGGGGTACAGCCAACTGAAGCTTTCTTT.